This T cell receptor beta chain came from a study of T cell changes during pregnancy in multiple sclerosis. CDR1 MGHRA and CDR2 YSYEKL come from the germline V gene. The CDR3 is 15 residues long. With 4 bases clipped from V and 5 bases from J, the junction kept 7 bases outside the gene matches. Sequencing was performed with immunoSEQ multiplex PCR; in TCRdb, only in-frame clones are kept and a portion is missing. The sample carries about 51,000 clones, around 94% recorded once. This sequence was found in a female donor with multiple sclerosis, enrolled in a pregnancy study. The source was CD4+ T cells from peripheral blood mononuclear cells, collected in the second trimester of pregnancy. The gene calls are TRBV4-1 and TRBJ2-5; 10 positions match TRBD1. In DNA form, the CDR3 reads TGCGCCAGCAGCCTCCCAGACAGGGGGCGCGAGACCCAGTACTTC. It yields the protein CASSLPDRGRETQYF.